The rows below give T cell receptor beta chains drawn from one sample of a study of T cells in tuberculosis. Measured with immunoSEQ multiplex PCR; TCRdb has only the in-frame clones, and not every one. The sample lists thousands of clones; 97% were seen once. Source: PBMCs, taken at tuberculosis diagnosis. The source of these receptors is an adult with tuberculosis. Both conserved end residues are part of each CDR3. Each record gives: J gene, V gene, D gene, CDR3 protein, CDR3 DNA. D genes are given only for firm matches.

>TRBJ2-1|TRBV6-5|TRBD1
CASRRTGGNNEQFF
TGTGCCAGCAGACGGACAGGGGGGAACAATGAGCAGTTCTTC
>TRBJ2-1|TRBV19|NA
CASSIRQRYNEQFF
TGTGCCAGTAGTATACGTCAGCGCTACAATGAGCAGTTCTTC
>TRBJ2-7|TRBV30|TRBD2
CAWMLAGLAETGREQYF
TGTGCCTGGATGTTAGCGGGACTAGCGGAGACTGGGCGCGAGCAGTACTTC
>TRBJ2-7|TRBV2|TRBD2
CASSVSREVYEQYF
TGTGCCAGCAGTGTGTCGCGGGAGGTATACGAGCAGTACTTC
>TRBJ2-7|TRBV5-1|TRBD2
CASSPRGLAEEQYF
TGCGCCAGCAGCCCCCGGGGACTAGCGGAGGAGCAGTACTTC
>TRBJ1-2|TRBV6-5|NA
CASTYRGGLTYGYTF
TGTGCCAGCACTTATAGGGGAGGACTCACCTATGGCTACACCTTC
>TRBJ1-2|TRBV19|TRBD1
CASSTGQGMPYGYTF
TGTGCCAGTAGTACGGGACAGGGGATGCCCTATGGCTACACCTTC
>TRBJ1-1|TRBV18|TRBD1
CASSPRSGGTEAFF
TGTGCCAGCTCACCAAGGTCAGGGGGCACTGAAGCTTTCTTT
>TRBJ2-5|TRBV28|TRBD1
CASRGRLAGGAETQYF
TGTGCCAGCAGAGGACGATTGGCAGGGGGCGCGGAGACCCAGTACTTC
>TRBJ2-7|TRBV6-5|NA
CASSYPLYEQYF
TGTGCCAGCAGTTACCCCCTCTACGAGCAGTACTTC